The 15 T cell receptor beta chains presented below share a single source sample, sequenced in a study of blood T cell repertoires in COVID-19. Here immunoSEQ multiplex PCR was the method, and the copy in TCRdb shows in-frame clones only, minus some. The table records more than 200,000 clones, about 93% of them present only once. Sequenced sample: PBMCs or T cells enriched from blood (not recorded which). These receptors came from a woman aged 18-29 years who had recovered from COVID-19.

This chain links TRBV21-1 with TRBJ1-2; the table's D gene call, TRBD1, was not cross checked with the DNA. TRBV21-1 is flagged as a pseudogene. This CDR3 has 13 amino acids. In DNA, the CDR3 is TGTGCCAGCCCTTCACAGGGGGCGGGTGGCTACACCTTC. Its protein is CASPSQGAGGYTF.

The genes are TRBV27 and TRBJ1-1; 7 nucleotides agree with TRBD1. The J segment lost 5 bases and the V segment lost 6 bases, leaving 6 bases of the junction unmatched. Germline CDR1 is MNHEY and CDR2 is SMNVEV (reference sequence). This CDR3 spans 13 amino acids. The CDR3 reads CASRPDRVTEAFF. In nucleotides, the CDR3 is TGTGCCAGCAGACCAGACAGGGTGACTGAAGCTTTCTTT.

This clone has just one count. The V gene is TRBV3-1 (or the pseudogene TRBV3-2), the J gene TRBJ1-5, with TRBD1 identical over 8 bases. With 6 bases clipped from V and 2 bases from J, the junction kept 3 bases outside the gene matches. The germline CDR1 and CDR2 sequences are LGHDT and YNNKEL (reference sequence). This CDR3 contains 14 residues. CDR3 DNA sequence: TGTGCCAGCAGACAGACAGGGGGCAATCAGCCCCAGCATTTT. It encodes CASRQTGGNQPQHF.

This clone appeared a single time. The rearrangement joins TRBV9 to TRBJ1-1, with TRBD1 as a possible D gene (5 bases). Per germline, CDR1 SGDLS and CDR2 YYNGEE. The V end lost 0 bases, the J end lost 4 bases, and 10 bases lay between the germline ends. The CDR3 totals 14 residues. The CDR3 spells CASSVAGPGTEAFF. CDR3 in DNA: TGTGCCAGCAGCGTAGCAGGGCCCGGCACTGAAGCTTTCTTT.

The J gene is TRBJ1-2, the V gene TRBV7-9; D is possibly TRBD1 (6 bases). Germline V gives CDR1 SEHNR, CDR2 FQNEAQ (reference sequence). The CDR3 is 14 amino acids. Deletions cut 3 bases from V and 7 bases from J, with 15 bases between. The CDR3 sequence: CASSFGGLYSGYTF. CDR3 coding DNA: TGTGCCAGCAGCTTCGGGGGGCTCTACTCTGGCTACACCTTC.

The chain is built from TRBV25-1 and TRBJ1-2; TRBD1 agrees at 7 bases. The J segment lost 4 bases and the V segment lost 2 bases, leaving 1 base of the junction unmatched. The CDR3 spans 13 residues. Germline V gene data show CDR1 as MGHDK and CDR2 as SYGVNS. The CDR3 loop is CASSEHRGYGYTF. The CDR3 region has the DNA TGTGCCAGCAGTGAACACAGGGGCTATGGCTACACCTTC.

Here the CDR3 DNA reads TGTGCCAGCAGCCAAGATTTAAACAGGGATAACACTGAAGCTTTCTTT. As protein: CASSQDLNRDNTEAFF. The V call is TRBV4-2, the J call TRBJ1-1; TRBD1 might be the D (6 bases). The CDR3 sequence is 16 residues long. Germline CDR1 LGHNA, CDR2 YNFKEQ. V lost 0 bases, J lost 2 bases, and 13 bases lay in between.

This clone has only a few counts. Additional DNA sequences in this sample encode the identical CDR3. This chain connects TRBV29-1 to TRBJ1-1; 7 positions agree with TRBD1. V trimming: 4 bases; J trimming: 0 bases; junction bases outside the gene matches: 2. CDR3 size: 13 residues. CDR1 SQVTM and CDR2 ANQGSEA come from the germline V gene. CDR3 amino acids: CSVAGQMNTEAFF. For the CDR3, the DNA is TGCAGCGTTGCGGGACAGATGAACACTGAAGCTTTCTTT.

This rearrangement joins TRBV28 to TRBJ2-6; 7 nucleotides align to TRBD1. This CDR3 is built from 16 residues. Germline V gives CDR1 MDHEN, CDR2 SYDVKM. J lost 5 bases, V lost 3 bases, and 7 bases had no gene match. CDR3 residues: CASSFSTGVRANVLTF. For the CDR3, the DNA is TGTGCCAGCAGTTTTTCCACAGGGGTTAGGGCCAACGTCCTGACTTTC.

The chain is built from TRBV19 and TRBJ1-1; weak D call: TRBD1 (5 bases). This CDR3 is 13 amino acids long. The V end was cut by 4 bases, the J end by 3 bases, with 9 bases between. Germline CDR1 reads LNHDA; CDR2 reads SQIVND (reference sequence). The CDR3 loop reads CASSTTGYTEAFF. The CDR3 coding sequence is TGTGCCAGTAGTACTACAGGTTACACTGAAGCTTTCTTT.

The chain uses TRBV21-1 and TRBJ2-1; TRBD2 was called by the table and not checked on the DNA. TRBV21-1 is a documented pseudogene. The CDR3 length is 15 residues. CDR3 sequence: CASSKPRRRCNEQFF. The CDR3 region has the DNA TGTGCCAGCAGCAAACCGAGGCGTAGGTGCAATGAGCAGTTCTTC.

Regarding this clone: At one of its ends the junction is not consistent with the germline gene, which may arise from a read error. The chain couples TRBV7-7 to TRBJ2-5, with D maybe TRBD1 (6 bases). The CDR3 has 16 amino acids. The germline V gene encodes CDR1 SSHAT and CDR2 FNYEAQ (reference sequence). CDR3 DNA sequence: TGTGCTAGCAGCATCGGGGTCAGGGGACCGGGGGAGACCCAGTACTTC. It translates to CASSIGVRGPGETQYF.

The chain links TRBV6-5 to TRBJ2-7; 10 nucleotides align to TRBD1. CDR1 is MNHEY and CDR2 is SVGAGI in the germline V gene. The V gene end was trimmed by 2 bases and the J gene end by 4 bases; junction bases not matched to a gene: 5. The length of the CDR3 is 15 residues. The CDR3 DNA follows: TGTGCCAGCAGTTACGATGGGACAGGGGTTTACGAGCAGTACTTC. It translates to CASSYDGTGVYEQYF.

The CDR3 spells CASSPSDRSNEKLFF. CDR3 nucleotides: TGCGCCAGCAGCCCGTCGGACAGGAGTAATGAAAAACTGTTTTTT. V and J are TRBV5-1 and TRBJ1-4; 7 bases are shared with TRBD1. The J segment lost 4 bases and the V segment lost 4 bases, leaving 7 bases of the junction unmatched. The CDR3 covers 15 residues. Germline CDR1 SGHRS, CDR2 YFSETQ.

The chain couples TRBV7-9 to TRBJ1-2, with D possibly TRBD1 on 5 matching bases. V was pared by 4 bases and J by 8 bases, with 14 bases between. CDR1 and CDR2 (germline): SEHNR, FQNEAQ (reference sequence). The CDR3 extends over 13 amino acids. The CDR3 loop reads CASSSQGLRGYTF. The CDR3 coding sequence is TGTGCCAGCAGCTCCCAGGGTTTGCGAGGCTACACCTTC.